Each of the 17 T cell receptor beta chains below was sequenced from the same sample in a study of shared clonotypes between healthy human individuals. Only in-frame clones appear in the TCRdb table, and some are missing; sequencing was by immunoSEQ multiplex PCR. The sample has some 470,000 clones; roughly four fifths are singletons. Sample: PBMCs. Source of these receptors: a woman aged 40 to 50 in good health. Some clones in this sample may be carry-over from other donors' samples.

V gene TRBV14 combines with J gene TRBJ1-1; D unresolved. The CDR3 is 16 amino acids. Germline V gene lookup returns CDR1 SGHDN and CDR2 FVKESK. V dropped 4 bases and J dropped 1 base, with 16 bases sitting between them. The CDR3, as DNA: TGTGCCAGCAGCCCGCCGTGGGTCGGGTGGAACACTGAAGCTTTCTTT. Its translation: CASSPPWVGWNTEAFF. Full variable domain (remainder filled in from reference TRBV14 and TRBJ1-1): EAGVTQFPSHSVIEKGQTVTLRCDPISGHDNLYWYRRVMGKEIKFLLHFVKESKQDESGMPNNRFLAERTGGTYSTLKVQPAELEDSGVYFCASSPPWVGWNTEAFFGQGTRLTVV.

This rearrangement joins TRBV10-2 to TRBJ1-1, with D perhaps TRBD1 (6 bases). Germline-derived CDR1 and CDR2 are WSHSY and SAAADI. Trimming pared 2 bases from V and 5 bases from J, leaving 9 bases between. The CDR3 extends over 13 amino acids. CDR3 nucleotides: TGCGCCAGCAGTGAGCAGGGGAGGACTGAAGCTTTCTTT. It specifies CASSEQGRTEAFF.

This clone was seen more than once but under ten times. The chain couples TRBV6-6 to TRBJ2-5, with D possibly called TRBD1 or TRBD2 (5 bases each). V was clipped by 6 bases and J by 3 bases, with 14 bases between them. This CDR3 is built from 14 residues. Germline loops: CDR1 MNHNY, CDR2 SVGAGI (reference sequence). The CDR3 DNA sequence: TGTGCCAGCAGCCCAAGTGAGGGGAAAGAGACCCAGTACTTC. It encodes CASSPSEGKETQYF.

This clone was counted ten times or more. The gene calls are TRBV5-6 and TRBJ2-1; 11 nucleotides agree with TRBD2. CDR1 and CDR2 (germline): SGHDT, YYEEEE. J gave up 5 bases and V 5 bases, and 6 bases lay outside the gene matches. CDR3 length equals 15 residues. The DNA of the CDR3 is TGTGCCAGCAGTCTTAGCGGGAGGGCCAACAATGAGCAGTTCTTC. This gives the protein CASSLSGRANNEQFF.

This sequence joins TRBV11-3 and TRBJ2-7; TRBD1 agrees at 8 bases. Germline V gene data show CDR1 as SGHNT and CDR2 as YENEEA. The CDR3 is made up of 13 amino acids. Trimming at V came to 5 bases and at J to 3 bases, leaving 3 bases not matched to a gene. CDR3 amino acids: CASSRGQVYEQYF. The CDR3 region has the DNA TGTGCCAGCAGCCGGGGACAGGTCTACGAGCAGTACTTC.

The chain couples TRBV6-6 to TRBJ2-3, with 9 bases that match TRBD2. In germline, CDR1 is MNHNY, CDR2 SVGAGI (reference sequence). CDR3 size: 14 residues. V shed 10 bases and J 4 bases; nucleotides not matched to a gene: 9. As DNA, the CDR3 is TGTGCCACAACTGTAGCGGGGGTTGCAGATACGCAGTATTTT. Protein product: CATTVAGVADTQYF.

This chain joins TRBV5-4 and TRBJ2-7; 13 bases line up with TRBD2. Unmatched junction bases numbered 10, after V lost 2 bases and J lost 5 bases. The length of the CDR3 is 17 residues. Germline V CDR1 and CDR2: SGHNT, YYREEE (reference sequence). The CDR3 nucleotides read TGTGCCAGCAGCTTTGGACTAGCGGGAGCGGGCTACGACGAGCAGTACTTC. Translated: CASSFGLAGAGYDEQYF.

The chain carries TRBV9 and TRBJ2-7; D not resolved. The CDR3 has 14 amino acids. Trimming cost V 0 bases and J 3 bases, with 10 bases left between them. The germline V gene has CDR1 SGDLS and CDR2 YYNGEE. The CDR3 reads CASSVALRNYEQYF. CDR3 nucleotides: TGTGCCAGCAGCGTAGCGTTGCGGAACTACGAGCAGTACTTC.

About this clone itself: This may stem from a read error, because a much larger clone lies one nucleotide away. The gene calls are TRBV9 and TRBJ2-7, with D tentatively TRBD2 (6 bases). There are 14 residues in the CDR3. Germline-derived CDR1 and CDR2 are SGDLS and YYNGEE. The CDR3 region is CANSPAAGRHEQYF. The DNA of the CDR3 is TGTGCCAACAGCCCCGCAGCGGGTAGGCACGAGCAGTACTTC. Drawing the rest from reference TRBV9 and TRBJ2-7, the complete variable domain is DSGVTQTPKHLITATGQRVTLRCSPRSGDLSVYWYQQSLDQGLQFLIQYYNGEERAKGNILERFSAQQFPDLHSELNLSSLELGDSALYFCANSPAAGRHEQYFGPGTRLTVT.

This clone was seen a few times. The rearrangement uses TRBV6-4 and TRBJ2-1, with TRBD2 identical over 7 bases. Trimming removed 0 bases from V and 1 base from J; junction bases left unmatched: 15. The germline V gene encodes CDR1 MRHNA and CDR2 SNTAGT. The CDR3 spans 20 residues. The CDR3 region is CASSDSIRGTPGGSYNEQFF. The CDR3 DNA follows: TGTGCCAGCAGTGACTCGATCCGGGGCACTCCCGGGGGGTCCTACAATGAGCAGTTCTTC.

This chain links TRBV5-1 with TRBJ1-6; TRBD1 matches at 7 bases. This CDR3 spans 14 amino acids. Germline assignment: CDR1 SGHRS and CDR2 YFSETQ. V shed 5 bases and J 8 bases; nucleotides not matched to a gene: 7. In nucleotides, the CDR3 is TGCGCCAGCAGGCCCCAGGGGGGTGATTCACCCCTCCACTTT. Translation: CASRPQGGDSPLHF. The complete variable domain, with remaining parts taken from reference TRBV5-1 and TRBJ1-6, reads KAGVTQTPRYLIKTRGQQVTLSCSPISGHRSVSWYQQTPGQGLQFLFEYFSETQRNKGNFPGRFSGRQFSNSRSEMNVSTLELGDSALYLCASRPQGGDSPLHFGNGTRLTVT.

This chain links TRBV30 with TRBJ1-5; D is undetermined. This CDR3 is built from 13 residues. V was cut by 1 base and J by 4 bases, with 8 bases left in between. Germline lookup yields CDR1 GTSNPN and CDR2 SVGIG (reference sequence). The CDR3: CAWSARGNQPQHF. CDR3 bases: TGTGCCTGGAGTGCCCGCGGGAATCAGCCCCAGCATTTT.

The V gene is TRBV11-2, the J gene TRBJ2-3; 9 bases map to TRBD2. V was pared by 5 bases and J by 0 bases, with 9 bases of the junction left unmatched. From germline, CDR1 is SGHAT and CDR2 FQNNGV. This CDR3 is 17 amino acids long. This chain's CDR3 is CASSTRLADFSTDTQYF. CDR3 nucleotide sequence: TGTGCCAGCAGCACCAGACTAGCGGACTTTAGCACAGATACGCAGTATTTT.

V is TRBV7-3 and J is TRBJ2-1; 7 bases line up with TRBD1. CDR1 SGHTA and CDR2 FQGTGA come from the germline V gene. The CDR3 is made up of 16 amino acids. V shed 11 bases, J shed 5 bases, and the junction held 18 bases outside the gene matches. In DNA, the CDR3 is TGTGCCTCCCCAGGGGACACAGGGGATCCCGACAATGAGCAGTTCTTC. This sequence encodes CASPGDTGDPDNEQFF.

This clone was seen a handful of times. The sample holds other DNA sequences that translate to the same CDR3. The rearrangement joins TRBV19 to TRBJ1-2; 9 nucleotides agree with TRBD1. V shed 9 bases, J shed 3 bases, and the junction held 8 bases outside the gene matches. Germline V CDR1 and CDR2: LNHDA, SQIVND (reference sequence). This CDR3 contains 14 residues. The CDR3 nucleotides read TGTGCCAGCTCCCAGACAGGGGGGGACTATGGCTACACCTTC. Amino acids: CASSQTGGDYGYTF.

The chain uses TRBV29-1 and TRBJ2-7; TRBD2 matches at 9 bases. The germline CDR1 and CDR2 sequences are SQVTM and ANQGSEA. With V trimmed by 6 bases and J by 7 bases, 16 bases remained unmatched. This CDR3 has 15 residues. The CDR3, as DNA: TGCAGCGTCCTCGGGGCTAGCGGGATAATTGGGGAGCAGTACTTC. Encoded protein: CSVLGASGIIGEQYF.

The gene calls are TRBV6-5 and TRBJ2-4; D gene unclear. In germline, CDR1 is MNHEY, CDR2 SVGAGI. V was clipped by 3 bases and J by 0 bases, with 12 bases between them. This CDR3 region has 16 residues. The CDR3 DNA reads as TGTGCCAGCAGTTATCGTCAGGACCTAGCCAAAAACATTCAGTACTTC. Protein product: CASSYRQDLAKNIQYF.